The present TCR beta chain was sequenced within a study of T cells in Graves' hyperthyroidism and ophthalmopathy. Overall study results and limits: Blood held most thyroid clonotypes expanded above 0.001 frequency.

Amplified regions were TCR beta CDR3 sequences from RNA transcripts. With the HTBI primer set, the TCR CDR3 went through a first round of RT-PCR. TCRdb re-called the multiplex PCR reads through MiXCR, storing one row per CDR3 protein. The sample carries some 490,000 distinct CDR3 sequences, 15% to 20% recorded once. V shed 3 bases and J shed 0 bases, with 5 bases lying between them. CDR3 size: 14 residues. CDR1 and CDR2 (germline): MGHRA, YSYEKL. Details on this clonotype: Its antigen remains unidentified.

The sequence came from a woman aged 25 to 39 with Graves' ophthalmopathy. Sequencing used blood. The V and J genes are TRBV4-1 and TRBJ1-4; D is unresolved. This CDR3 reads CASSQVATNEKLFF. The DNA of the CDR3 is TGCGCCAGCAGCCAGGTCGCAACTAATGAAAAACTGTTTTTT.